The entry that follows covers one T cell receptor beta chain sequence. This sample stems from a study of blood T cells in healthy people across ages. CDR1 is KGHSH and CDR2 is LQKENI in the germline V gene. With 5 bases removed from V and 13 bases from J, the gap between germline ends came to 15 bases. The CDR3 loop spans 12 amino acids. The second PCR ran about 6 to 12 cycles with a sample-barcoded 5' primer and J-beta primers. In TCRdb, the 5' RACE reads were re-called with MiXCR into one record per CDR3 protein. The table has over 1.5 million distinct CDR3 sequences, roughly 49% seen once. At least 7 million PBMCs were isolated per sample.

The rearrangement joins TRBV18 to TRBJ2-4; D tentatively reads TRBD1 or TRBD2 (5 bases each). This receptor was identified in a woman aged 40-49 years in good health. The source material was blood. The CDR3 nucleotides are TGTGCCAGCTCAACGGTGGGGGATGAGCAGTACTTC. Protein: CASSTVGDEQYF.